The sequence of this T cell receptor beta chain was determined in a study of response to subunit inactivated influenza vaccine (dated by TCRdb to 2016 to 2018). Notes on the research overall: Deep quantitative T cell receptor repertoire profiling was used in the study to track responses to a trivalent subunit inactivated influenza vaccine. On the study overall, not on this receptor specifically: According to the authors, only a limited number of new T cells may be recruited by each seasonal influenza vaccination.

Preparation of the library involved RT-PCR. TCRdb records Illumina HiSeq 2500 as the sequencer. The public reads were reprocessed in TCRdb via fastp at Q25 and MiXCR, keeping in-frame beta chains. Duplicate CDR3 protein sequences are folded into a single record with the most common DNA and genes. For this sample the table gives about half a million distinct CDR3 sequences, of which 25% were detected only once. Approximately 1.9% of the sample is held by the ten biggest clonotypes. V is reduced by 6 bases and J by 0 bases, leaving a spacing of 10 bases between them. CDR1 and CDR2, per the germline V gene, are SQVTM and ANQGSEA. Reading from cysteine to phenylalanine, the CDR3 counts 13 amino acids. Here the CDR3 DNA is all that survives: 39 bases in frame from base 1. This clonotype has just a few counts. The antigen it recognizes is unknown. The record has no base qualities; no much larger clone is one base away.

The source material was CD4+ T cells sorted from PBMCs, sampled roughly 5 days after vaccination. The sequence was collected from a man aged 45-60 years who received an inactivated influenza vaccine. Donor details come from another sample of the same person, matched by shared clones. The chain is made from TRBV29-1 and TRBJ2-3, with the D segment identity uncertain. For the CDR3, the sequence is CSVRTTSTDTQYF. The DNA reads as follows: TGCAGCGTCAGGACGACTAGCACAGATACGCAGTATTTT.